This T cell receptor beta chain was obtained from a study of T-cell reconstitution after alpha-beta-depleted transplantation in children. Study conclusions and caveats: There were some patients whose high TCRbeta diversity at day 60 came from surviving recipient T cells and thymic progenitors. A year post-transplant, T-cell counts and diversity derived mostly from newly produced T cells. About two months after transplant, alpha-beta T cells reportedly came from several hundred expanded graft clones.

On this clonotype: What it binds is not known.

Using unique molecular identifiers, the investigators prepared the TCRbeta library. TCRdb used MiXCR to reprocess the PCR reads, holding one entry per CDR3 protein. Here the sample spans a few hundred thousand distinct CDR3 sequences, 25% to 30% being singletons. V trimming: 7 bases; J trimming: 5 bases; junction bases outside the gene matches: 6. CDR1 is LGHDT and CDR2 is YNNKEL in the germline V gene (reference sequence). The CDR3 length is 14 residues. The sequences come from PBMCs, collected before TCRalphabeta/CD19-depleted stem cell transplant. V and J are TRBV3-1 and TRBJ2-1; TRBD2 aligns across 9 bases. This clonotype was sampled from a boy under two years old with Wiskott-Aldrich syndrome, due to receive a stem cell transplant. The CDR3 DNA reads as TGTGCCAGCACCCCGGGACTAGCAAACAATGAGCAGTTCTTC. This gives the protein CASTPGLANNEQFF.